These 31 T cell receptor beta chains originate from one sample sequenced in a study of shared clonotypes between healthy human individuals. Method: immunoSEQ multiplex PCR; TCRdb's copy keeps in-frame clones and lacks some. This repertoire shows over a million clones, around 97% found once; its top ten account for 1% to 1.5%. The source material was naive CD4+ T cells sorted from blood. Indicated subset: CD45RA+ positively selected. The receptor set was obtained from a man aged 30 to 45 in good health.

The rearrangement links TRBV27 to TRBJ2-7; 8 positions agree with TRBD1. The CDR3 length is 17 residues. V lost 2 bases, J lost 6 bases, and 15 bases stayed unmatched. Germline CDR1 and CDR2: MNHEY and SMNVEV (reference sequence). The CDR3 reads CASSLTLPGTGRVEQYF. DNA for the CDR3: TGTGCCAGCAGTTTAACCTTACCCGGGACAGGAAGGGTCGAGCAGTACTTC.

In this sample, this clone turned up once. The genes are TRBV18 and TRBJ2-7; TRBD2 aligns across 8 bases. The ends lost 3 bases at V and 4 bases at J; junction bases unmatched: 11. Germline V CDR1 and CDR2: KGHSH, LQKENI. The length of the CDR3 is 16 residues. For the CDR3, the DNA is TGTGCCAGCTCACCGGCCGGGACTAGTCTTTCATACGAGCAGTACTTC. It codes for CASSPAGTSLSYEQYF. Full variable domain (remainder filled in from reference TRBV18 and TRBJ2-7): NAGVMQNPRHLVRRRGQEARLRCSPMKGHSHVYWYRQLPEEGLKFMVYLQKENIIDESGMPKERFSAEFPKEGPSILRIQQVVRGDSAAYFCASSPAGTSLSYEQYFGPGTRLTVT.

This chain uses TRBV29-1 with TRBJ2-7; TRBD1 agrees at 7 bases. Germline V gene lookup returns CDR1 SQVTM and CDR2 ANQGSEA. This CDR3 spans 13 amino acids. V lost 7 bases to trimming and J lost 4 bases; unmatched junction nucleotides: 10. As DNA, the CDR3 is TGCAGCGGGCAATTAGGGGGCGGTTACGAGCAGTACTTC. Encoded protein: CSGQLGGGYEQYF.

The chain carries TRBV5-4 and TRBJ2-1; TRBD2 is a possible D gene (6 bases). V shed 4 bases and J shed 0 bases, with 11 bases lying between them. Germline V CDR1 and CDR2: SGHNT, YYREEE (reference sequence). The CDR3 covers 15 residues. The CDR3 loop is CASSPDGSSYNEQFF. CDR3 coding DNA: TGTGCCAGCAGCCCGGACGGGAGCTCCTACAATGAGCAGTTCTTC.

This chain links TRBV4-1 with TRBJ2-2, with D unresolved. CDR1 and CDR2 from the germline V gene are MGHRA and YSYEKL. With 0 bases removed from V and 1 base from J, the gap between germline ends came to 6 bases. This CDR3 is built from 15 residues. The CDR3 nucleotides are TGCGCCAGCAGCCAAGAGCAGGTGAACACCGGGGAGCTGTTTTTT. Its protein product is CASSQEQVNTGELFF.

This chain joins TRBV11-2 and TRBJ1-1, with a weak D call TRBD1 (6 bases). V lost 0 bases and J 4 bases, leaving 12 bases between the germline ends. This CDR3 contains 15 residues. Germline V lookup: CDR1 SGHAT, CDR2 FQNNGV. DNA of the CDR3: TGTGCCAGCAGCTTAGAACCAGGGGTCTTCACTGAAGCTTTCTTT. Its protein is CASSLEPGVFTEAFF.

CDR3 sequence reads: CASSYKRDEQFF. DNA for the CDR3: TGTGCCAGCAGTTACAAGAGAGATGAGCAGTTCTTC. This rearrangement joins TRBV6-6 to TRBJ2-1; the D is unclear. The CDR3 runs 12 residues. The V and J ends lost 2 bases and 8 bases respectively, with 7 bases between them. Per germline, CDR1 MNHNY and CDR2 SVGAGI (reference sequence).

About this clone itself: Other DNA variants within this sample encode the same CDR3. V usage is TRBV9 and J usage is TRBJ2-7, with 7 positions matching TRBD1. V shed 0 bases, J shed 4 bases, and the junction held 4 bases outside the gene matches. From germline, CDR1 is SGDLS and CDR2 YYNGEE. The CDR3 length is 14 residues. The chain's CDR3 is CASSVAGRGYEQYF. CDR3 nucleotides: TGTGCCAGCAGCGTAGCGGGCAGGGGGTACGAGCAGTACTTC. The variable domain in full, with the rest retrieved from reference TRBV9 and TRBJ2-7, is DSGVTQTPKHLITATGQRVTLRCSPRSGDLSVYWYQQSLDQGLQFLIQYYNGEERAKGNILERFSAQQFPDLHSELNLSSLELGDSALYFCASSVAGRGYEQYFGPGTRLTVT.

This clone has only a few counts. The chain couples TRBV10-1 to TRBJ1-1; no clear D. This CDR3 has 13 residues. Trimming removed 2 bases from V and 4 bases from J, with 8 bases in between. Germline CDR1 reads WNHNN; CDR2 reads SYGVQD (reference sequence). As DNA, the CDR3 is TGCGCCAGCAGTGAGGCCTCTCGCACTGAAGCTTTCTTT. Translating gives CASSEASRTEAFF.

The chain has TRBV19 and TRBJ2-2; TRBD2 might be the D (6 bases). CDR1 and CDR2 from the germline V gene are LNHDA and SQIVND (reference sequence). There are 16 residues in the CDR3. Trimming pared 5 bases from V and 2 bases from J, leaving 15 bases between. CDR3 protein: CASSFLPGVNTGELFF. The CDR3, as DNA: TGTGCCAGTAGTTTCCTCCCGGGGGTCAACACCGGGGAGCTGTTTTTT.

The chain carries TRBV5-1 and TRBJ2-7; D tentatively fits TRBD1 or TRBD2 (5 bases each). This CDR3 has 18 residues. Germline-derived CDR1 and CDR2 are SGHRS and YFSETQ. With 0 bases removed from V and 1 base from J, the gap between germline ends came to 20 bases. DNA for the CDR3: TGCGCCAGCAGCTTGGTGGGGACGAAATTTATACTATCCTACGAGCAGTACTTC. Residues: CASSLVGTKFILSYEQYF.

The chain combines TRBV18 with TRBJ1-3, with no clear D. This CDR3 region has 15 residues. V lost 3 bases, J lost 2 bases, and 11 bases lay in between. The V gene's germline CDR1 is KGHSH and CDR2 LQKENI. The CDR3, as DNA: TGTGCCAGCTCACCGTCAGTCTTGGCTGGAAACACCATATATTTT. It encodes CASSPSVLAGNTIYF.

The CDR3 spells CASSSGVGNTIYF. CDR3 nucleotides: TGTGCCAGCAGCTCAGGGGTAGGAAACACCATATATTTT. The chain links TRBV9 to TRBJ1-3, with D possibly matching TRBD1 (6 bases). From germline, CDR1 is SGDLS and CDR2 YYNGEE. The CDR3 has 13 amino acids. Trimming removed 4 bases at V and 4 bases at J, with 9 bases between.

The chain recombines TRBV5-1 with TRBJ2-6, with 7 positions matching TRBD1. V lost 4 bases to trimming and J lost 0 bases; unmatched junction nucleotides: 4. Germline lookup yields CDR1 SGHRS and CDR2 YFSETQ. The CDR3 is 16 amino acids. The CDR3 region is CASSADRSSGANVLTF. CDR3 coding DNA: TGCGCCAGCAGCGCGGACAGGAGCTCTGGGGCCAACGTCCTGACTTTC.

The V gene is TRBV19, the J gene TRBJ2-2, with 12 bases matching TRBD2. CDR1 is LNHDA, CDR2 SQIVND, per germline (reference sequence). The CDR3 has 18 residues. The V segment lost 4 bases and the J segment 0 bases; nucleotides outside the gene matches: 6. The CDR3 coding sequence is TGTGCCAGTAGTAAGGGGGGACTAGCGGGCGCGAACACCGGGGAGCTGTTTTTT. Translating gives CASSKGGLAGANTGELFF.

CDR3 amino acids: CASSSLSVAGDTQYF. The CDR3 DNA is TGTGCCAGCAGCTCTTTGTCGGTAGCGGGAGATACGCAGTATTTT. The V and J genes are TRBV7-9 and TRBJ2-3, with 7 nucleotides matching TRBD2. There are 15 residues in the CDR3. CDR1 is SEHNR and CDR2 is FQNEAQ in the germline V gene (reference sequence). The J segment lost 5 bases and the V segment lost 4 bases, leaving 9 bases of the junction unmatched.

CDR3 DNA: TGCGCCAGCAGCTTGGATCCGGGGATACACACCTTC. As protein: CASSLDPGIHTF. The chain combines TRBV5-1 with TRBJ1-2; D remains unclear. The CDR3 consists of 12 residues. In germline, CDR1 is SGHRS, CDR2 YFSETQ. V dropped 0 bases and J dropped 12 bases, with 12 bases sitting between them.

Note on this clone: The same CDR3 can be traced to other DNA sequences in this sample. CDR3 in DNA: TGTGCCAGCAGCTTAGAACGGGGGCCAGATACGCAGTATTTT. This gives the protein CASSLERGPDTQYF. The V call is TRBV7-2, the J call TRBJ2-3; D is possibly TRBD1 or TRBD2 (6 bases each). The CDR3 covers 14 residues. With 1 base removed from V and 4 bases from J, the gap between germline ends came to 9 bases. Looked up from germline, CDR1 is SGHTA and CDR2 is FQGNSA.

The chain recombines TRBV18 with TRBJ2-1; the D call may be TRBD1 or TRBD2 (6 bases each). Germline V gives CDR1 KGHSH, CDR2 LQKENI. The CDR3 is 14 amino acids. Between the trimmed V and J ends, which lost 3 bases and 7 bases, there was a span of 13 bases. The CDR3 DNA follows: TGTGCCAGCTCACCCGCCCGGGGGCGTAATGAGCAGTTCTTC. Its translation is CASSPARGRNEQFF.

The gene calls are TRBV11-2 and TRBJ2-7; tentative D call: TRBD1 (5 bases). Germline V gene lookup returns CDR1 SGHAT and CDR2 FQNNGV. V lost 2 bases and J lost 2, with 16 bases in between. The CDR3 has 16 amino acids. The CDR3 DNA sequence: TGTGCCAGCAGCTTAATATCCCAGGGCTACCCCTACGAGCAGTACTTC. Translated: CASSLISQGYPYEQYF.

The chain has TRBV28 and TRBJ2-5, with D unresolved. V lost 6 bases and J lost 0, with 8 bases in between. This CDR3 is 13 amino acids long. CDR1 and CDR2 (germline): MDHEN, SYDVKM. The CDR3 sequence: CASRTPNQETQYF. The CDR3 bases are TGTGCCAGCAGAACTCCTAACCAAGAGACCCAGTACTTC.

This chain joins TRBV4-1 and TRBJ2-2; 8 bases are shared with TRBD1. Per germline, CDR1 MGHRA and CDR2 YSYEKL. The CDR3 runs 17 residues. V lost 2 bases and J lost 0; bases outside the gene matches: 5. CDR3 DNA sequence: TGCGCCAGCAGCCAAAGTTCGGACAGGGCGAACACCGGGGAGCTGTTTTTT. It translates to CASSQSSDRANTGELFF.

Regarding this clone: This sample includes further DNA sequences coding for the same CDR3. The chain has TRBV10-3 and TRBJ2-6; D may be TRBD2 (5 bases). The CDR3 consists of 15 residues. From germline, CDR1 is ENHRY and CDR2 SYGVKD. The V and J ends lost 3 bases and 1 base respectively, with 7 bases between them. The CDR3 coding sequence is TGTGCCATCAGTGATCGAGGGTCTGGGGCCAACGTCCTGACTTTC. This sequence encodes CAISDRGSGANVLTF.

The chain couples TRBV27 to TRBJ2-3, with D possibly being TRBD2 (6 bases). Looked up from germline, CDR1 is MNHEY and CDR2 is SMNVEV (reference sequence). CDR3 size: 15 residues. Trimming took off 6 bases at V and 0 bases at J, with 13 bases between the two ends. The CDR3 reads CASRLEGLSTDTQYF. In DNA, the CDR3 is TGTGCCAGCAGGCTCGAGGGACTTAGCACAGATACGCAGTATTTT.

This clone occurred once. One end of the junction does not line up with germline, which may come from a read error. The chain links TRBV18 to TRBJ2-5; D assignment may be TRBD1 or TRBD2 (5 bases each). The closer fit of TRBJ2-7 to the DNA end suggests the J call may be wrong. Germline-derived CDR1 and CDR2 are KGHSH and LQKENI. The length of the CDR3 is 15 residues. The DNA for the CDR3 is TGCGCCAGCTCACCTGTGAGGGGAGCAGACCACGAGCAGTACTTC. Translated, it gives CASSPVRGADHEQYF.

The chain is built from TRBV19 and TRBJ1-5, with D possibly TRBD1 on 5 matching bases. The germline gives CDR1 LNHDA, CDR2 SQIVND (reference sequence). Between the trimmed V and J ends, which lost 5 bases and 11 bases, there was a span of 13 bases. This CDR3 is 12 amino acids long. The CDR3 protein is CASSSDRRAQHF. In DNA form, the CDR3 reads TGTGCCAGTAGTTCCGACAGACGGGCCCAGCATTTT.

This rearrangement joins TRBV19 to TRBJ1-4; possibly TRBD1 for D (5 bases). Germline loops: CDR1 LNHDA, CDR2 SQIVND (reference sequence). Trimming cost V 6 bases and J 8 bases, with 16 bases left between them. This CDR3 spans 14 amino acids. CDR3 coding DNA: TGTGCCAGTAGGCAAGTAGGGGTTAACGAAAAACTGTTTTTT. Translated, it gives CASRQVGVNEKLFF. The variable domain in full, completed from reference TRBV19 and TRBJ1-4, reads DGGITQSPKYLFRKEGQNVTLSCEQNLNHDAMYWYRQDPGQGLRLIYYSQIVNDFQKGDIAEGYSVSREKKESFPLTVTSAQKNPTAFYLCASRQVGVNEKLFFGSGTQLSVL.

The chain recombines TRBV7-2 with TRBJ2-3; D unclear. V gave up 5 bases and J gave up 2 bases, with 5 bases separating them. In germline, CDR1 is SGHTA, CDR2 FQGNSA. The CDR3 extends over 12 amino acids. The CDR3 DNA reads TGTGCCAGCAGCAAGGCCACAGATACGCAGTATTTT. It yields the protein CASSKATDTQYF. The variable domain in full, with the rest retrieved from reference TRBV7-2 and TRBJ2-3, is GAGVSQSPSNKVTEKGKDVELRCDPISGHTALYWYRQSLGQGLEFLIYFQGNSAPDKSGLPSDRFSAERTGGSVSTLTIQRTQQEDSAVYLCASSKATDTQYFGPGTRLTVL.

For this clone: The identical CDR3 is also encoded by other nucleotide sequences in the sample. The chain has TRBV14 and TRBJ2-6; no definite D call. V shed 4 bases and J shed 0 bases, with 4 bases lying between them. This CDR3 region has 14 residues. Germline assignment: CDR1 SGHDN and CDR2 FVKESK. The CDR3 loop is CASSPFSGANVLTF. The CDR3 DNA follows: TGTGCCAGCAGCCCCTTCTCTGGGGCCAACGTCCTGACTTTC.

This clone was seen more than once but under ten times. The J gene is TRBJ1-1, the V gene TRBV5-1; D might be TRBD1 (5 bases). Trimming left V 1 base short and J 2 bases short, with 9 bases between. The CDR3 contains 14 residues. Germline CDR1 reads SGHRS; CDR2 reads YFSETQ. The CDR3 here is CASSLWGGNTEAFF. DNA of the CDR3: TGCGCCAGCAGCTTGTGGGGGGGAAACACTGAAGCTTTCTTT.

The chain links TRBV5-1 to TRBJ2-3, with a weak D call TRBD1 (6 bases). The germline V gene encodes CDR1 SGHRS and CDR2 YFSETQ. The CDR3 sequence is 13 residues long. The V and J ends lost 3 bases and 3 bases respectively, with 8 bases between them. The CDR3 bases are TGCGCCAGCAGCTACACAGGGACAGATACGCAGTATTTT. This codes for CASSYTGTDTQYF.